A selection of T cell receptor beta chains follows, all from one sample in a study of tumor-infiltrating lymphocytes in primary liver carcinoma. Each CDR3 protein is one row after TCRdb ran MiXCR on the multiplex PCR reads. The sample records about 310,000 distinct CDR3 sequences, 50% to 60% being singletons. The sequencing sample was made of peripheral blood. The receptor source for this set is a woman aged 30 to 39 with primary liver carcinoma and hepatitis B virus infection. CDR3s include the opening cysteine and the closing phenylalanine or tryptophan. A D gene is named only where the DNA matches it firmly. Clone size appears in some rows only: once, few, many, or a class for an expanded clone.

j_call v_call d_call clone_size cdr3_nt cdr3_aa
TRBJ2-2 TRBV6-5 TRBD1 few TGTGCCACTCAACCAGGGGGCTCCACCGGGGAGCTGTTTTTT CATQPGGSTGELFF
TRBJ2-2 TRBV29-1 - - TGCAGCGTTATCGGGTGGGGGGAGCCGTTTTTT CSVIGWGEPFF
TRBJ2-2 TRBV4-1 TRBD2 - TGCGCCAGCAGCCTACTCCGGACTAGCGGGAACACCGGGGAGCTGTTTTTT CASSLLRTSGNTGELFF
TRBJ1-1 TRBV6-6 - many TGTGCCAGCAGTTACTCGATGGCGGGCCCTGGTAAGGAAACTGAAGCTTTCTTT CASSYSMAGPGKETEAFF
TRBJ2-7 TRBV20-1 - few TGCAGTGCTGCCGCCGCCGAGCAGTACTTC CSAAAAEQYF
TRBJ2-7 TRBV28 - - TGTGCCAGCAGTTCCTGGGACATTTACGAGCAGTACTTC CASSSWDIYEQYF
TRBJ2-1 TRBV4-3 - - TGCGCCAGTACCCAAGATGCGGGAAGCTCCAACAATGAGCAGTTCTTC CASTQDAGSSNNEQFF
TRBJ1-1 TRBV29-1 - - TGCAGCGTCGGCGCAGCGAACACTGAAGCTTTCTTT CSVGAANTEAFF
TRBJ2-3 TRBV11-2 TRBD2 - TGTGCCAGCAGCTCCGAACTAGCGGCCACAGATACGCAGTGTTTT CASSSELAATDTQCF
TRBJ1-1 TRBV5-1 - - TGCGCCAGCACCTTGGAATCGACTGAAGCTTTCTTT CASTLESTEAFF
TRBJ1-6 TRBV11-2 - - TGTGCCAGCAGCTTAGGCCGGGGCTCCTATAGTTCACCCTTCCACTTT CASSLGRGSYSSPFHF
TRBJ2-1 TRBV11-2 - once TGTGCCAGCAACTTAGGCGAACTAGTGGTTTCCTACAATGAGCAGTTCTTC CASNLGELVVSYNEQFF
TRBJ2-7 TRBV12-3/TRBV12-4 TRBD1 many TGTGCCAGCAGTTTGTCAAGCCAGGGGGCGTCGATTTCCCACGAGCAGTACTTC CASSLSSQGASISHEQYF
TRBJ2-1 TRBV29-1 - many TGCAGCGTTGACGGGCAGGGAAGGGATGAGCAGTTCTTC CSVDGQGRDEQFF
TRBJ1-1 TRBV5-5 TRBD1 - TGTGCCTGCAGCAGGGACAGGAGAACTGAAGCTTTCTTT CACSRDRRTEAFF
TRBJ2-7 TRBV6-5 - many TGTGCCAGCAGTTACGGGGACTCCTACGAGCAGTACTTC CASSYGDSYEQYF
TRBJ1-3 TRBV7-9 - - TGTGCCAGCTGCCTCGGGTTGGATACCATATATTTT CASCLGLDTIYF
TRBJ2-2 TRBV14 - - TGTGCCAGCAGCCAAGGCTGGCAGTGGCACACCGGGGAGCTGTTTTTT CASSQGWQWHTGELFF
TRBJ1-5 TRBV28 TRBD1 - TGTGCCAGCAGGGTAGGGACAGGGAGCACTCTGCCCCAGCATTTT CASRVGTGSTLPQHF
TRBJ2-7 TRBV11-2 - - TGTACCAGCAGCTCCAACCCCGGAGGGACCTATGAGCAGTACTTC CTSSSNPGGTYEQYF
TRBJ2-3 TRBV18 - - TGTGCCAGCTCACCATTGGGAGCGGCAGATACGCAGTATTTT CASSPLGAADTQYF
TRBJ2-7 TRBV7-8 - many TGTGCCAGCAGCCCCCGTGGGTTCGGCAGGGGAGAGACCTACGAGCAGTACTTC CASSPRGFGRGETYEQYF
TRBJ2-1 TRBV6-6 - - TGTGCCAGCAGTTACGAAGTCAGTGAGCAGTTCTTC CASSYEVSEQFF
TRBJ2-1 TRBV5-4 TRBD2 few TGTGCCAGCAGCCTTGGACTAGTCAATGAGCAGTTCTTC CASSLGLVNEQFF
TRBJ2-5 TRBV5-6 - - TGTGCCAGCAGCACGGCCGCGACCCAGTACTTC CASSTAATQYF
TRBJ2-1 TRBV11-2 - few TGTGCCAGCGACGCCAACAGGAGGGGTAAGGGAGAGTTCTTC CASDANRRGKGEFF
TRBJ2-4 TRBV9 - - TGTGCCAGCAGCGGATCTGGGGGGGCCAAAAACATTCAGTACTTC CASSGSGGAKNIQYF
TRBJ1-1 TRBV4-2 - - TGTGCCAGCAGCCAAGGACCCTTTGACAGGCAGAACATTGAAACTTTCTTT CASSQGPFDRQNIETFF
TRBJ2-5 TRBV11-2 TRBD2 - TGTGCCAGCAGCTCCCAAGCGGGAGACAAGTATGAACAGTACTTC CASSSQAGDKYEQYF
TRBJ1-5 TRBV28 - - TGTGCCAGCAATGGGCAATGGCAGCCCCAGCATTTT CASNGQWQPQHF
TRBJ2-3 TRBV2 - - TGTGCCAGCAGTGACGGCAGGGTCGCGCGTACGCAGTATTTT CASSDGRVARTQYF
TRBJ2-3 TRBV11-2 TRBD2 - TGTGCTAACAGCTCAGGAAGTGGGAGGGCAGATACGCAGTATTTT CANSSGSGRADTQYF
TRBJ2-1 TRBV5-4 TRBD2 - TGTGCCAGCGGCCGGAGCGGGAGCTCCTACAATGAGCAGTTCTTC CASGRSGSSYNEQFF
TRBJ2-7 TRBV6-5 - many TGTGCCAGCAGCCTGGGACAAGGGTTCTACGAGCAGTACTTC CASSLGQGFYEQYF
TRBJ1-2 TRBV11-2 - - - CTSSRIGKGTSNYGCTF
TRBJ2-2 TRBV6-5 - few TGTGCCAGCAGTCACGTGGGCACCGGGGAGCTGTTTTTT CASSHVGTGELFF
TRBJ2-7 TRBV13 TRBD1 - TGTGCCAGCAACACAGGGACAGCCTACGAGCAGTACTTC CASNTGTAYEQYF
TRBJ1-2 TRBV5-6 - - TGTGCCAGCAGCTTGTATGGGCCAGGTGGCTACACCTTC CASSLYGPGGYTF
TRBJ2-5 TRBV12-3/TRBV12-4 - many TGTGCCAGCAGTATCGAGGTCTTACAAGAGACCCAGTACTTC CASSIEVLQETQYF
TRBJ2-6 TRBV6-1 - once TGTGCCAGCAGTTCAGGGTCAGGGGCCAACATCCTGACTTTC CASSSGSGANILTF
TRBJ1-5 TRBV30 - few TGTGCCTGGAGTGTACGTGTGGGGGGCGGCAATCAGCCCCAGCATTTT CAWSVRVGGGNQPQHF
TRBJ2-1 TRBV6-6 TRBD1 many TGTGCCAGCAGTTACTCGATACCAGGGGGTGGGAATGAGCAGTTCTTC CASSYSIPGGGNEQFF